This T cell receptor beta chain was obtained from a study of cytomegalovirus exposure and HLA in healthy donors. A few counts support this clone. Germline values: CDR1 MGHRA, CDR2 YSYEKL. With V trimmed by 1 base and J by 5 bases, 7 bases remained unmatched. The CDR3 spans 16 residues. Amplification used 60 Vbeta primers and 13 Jbeta primers. Using immunoSEQ multiplex PCR, the repertoire was profiled, and TCRdb retains in-frame clones only, with some absent. In the table there are 150,000 to 200,000 clones, 70% to 90% of which are singletons. The receptor's source is a man aged 18 to 29 in good health and CMV-seropositive. The sequencing sample was made of PBMCs. The genes are TRBV4-1 and TRBJ2-5; 10 bases line up with TRBD1. The CDR3 reads CASSQAGTGEGETQYF. CDR3 nucleotides: TGCGCCAGCAGCCAAGCCGGGACAGGGGAGGGCGAGACCCAGTACTTC.